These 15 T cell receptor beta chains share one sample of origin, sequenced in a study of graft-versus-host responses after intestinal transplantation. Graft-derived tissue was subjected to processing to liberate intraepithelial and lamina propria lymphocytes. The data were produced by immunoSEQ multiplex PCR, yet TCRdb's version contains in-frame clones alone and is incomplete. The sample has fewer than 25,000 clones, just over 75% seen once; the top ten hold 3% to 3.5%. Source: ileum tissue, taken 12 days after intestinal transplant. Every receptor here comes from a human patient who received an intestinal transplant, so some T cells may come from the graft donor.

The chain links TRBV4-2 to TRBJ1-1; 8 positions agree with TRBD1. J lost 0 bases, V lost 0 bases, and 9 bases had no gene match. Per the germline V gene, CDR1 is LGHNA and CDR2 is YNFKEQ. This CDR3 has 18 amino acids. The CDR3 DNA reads TGTGCCAGCAGCCAAGATGTTCAGGGGGCTAGAATGAACACTGAAGCTTTCTTT. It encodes CASSQDVQGARMNTEAFF.

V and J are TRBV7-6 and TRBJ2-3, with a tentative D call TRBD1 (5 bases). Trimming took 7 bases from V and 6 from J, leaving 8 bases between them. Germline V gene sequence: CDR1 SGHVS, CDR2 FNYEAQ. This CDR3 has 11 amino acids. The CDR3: CASKGPDTQYF. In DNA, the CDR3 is TGTGCCAGCAAGGGGCCGGATACGCAGTATTTT. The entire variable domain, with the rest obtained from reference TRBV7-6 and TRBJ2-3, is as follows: GAGVSQSPRYKVTKRGQDVALRCDPISGHVSLYWYRQALGQGPEFLTYFNYEAQQDKSGLPNDRFSAERPEGSISTLTIQRTEQRDSAMYRCASKGPDTQYFGPGTRLTVL.

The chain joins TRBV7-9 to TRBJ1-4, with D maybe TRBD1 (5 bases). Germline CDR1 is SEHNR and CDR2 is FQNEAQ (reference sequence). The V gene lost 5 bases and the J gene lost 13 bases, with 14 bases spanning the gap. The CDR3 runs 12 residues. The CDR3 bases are TGTGCCAGCAGCCCCGGCGGGGGGGGACTGTTTTTT. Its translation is CASSPGGGGLFF.

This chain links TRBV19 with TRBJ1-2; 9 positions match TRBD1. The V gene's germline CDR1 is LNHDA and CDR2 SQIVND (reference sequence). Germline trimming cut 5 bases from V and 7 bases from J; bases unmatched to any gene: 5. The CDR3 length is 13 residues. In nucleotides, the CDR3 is TGTGCCAGTAGTCCCCGGGACAGGGCTGGCTACACCTTC. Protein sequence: CASSPRDRAGYTF. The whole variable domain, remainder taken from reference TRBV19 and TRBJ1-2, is DGGITQSPKYLFRKEGQNVTLSCEQNLNHDAMYWYRQDPGQGLRLIYYSQIVNDFQKGDIAEGYSVSREKKESFPLTVTSAQKNPTAFYLCASSPRDRAGYTFGSGTRLTVV.

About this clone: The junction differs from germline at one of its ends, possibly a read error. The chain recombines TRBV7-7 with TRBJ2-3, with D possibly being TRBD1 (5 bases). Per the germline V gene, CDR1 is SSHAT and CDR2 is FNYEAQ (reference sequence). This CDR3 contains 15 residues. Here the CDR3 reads CASSSGPQGADTQYF. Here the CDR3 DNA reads TGTGCTAGCAGCTCTGGGCCCCAGGGCGCAGATACGCAGTATTTT.

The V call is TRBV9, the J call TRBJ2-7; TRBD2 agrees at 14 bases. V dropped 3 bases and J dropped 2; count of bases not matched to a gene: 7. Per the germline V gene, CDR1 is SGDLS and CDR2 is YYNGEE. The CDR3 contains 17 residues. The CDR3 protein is CASSDQGGLAGAYEQYF. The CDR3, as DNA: TGTGCCAGCAGCGACCAGGGGGGACTAGCGGGGGCCTACGAGCAGTACTTC. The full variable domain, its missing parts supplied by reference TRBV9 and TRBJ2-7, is DSGVTQTPKHLITATGQRVTLRCSPRSGDLSVYWYQQSLDQGLQFLIQYYNGEERAKGNILERFSAQQFPDLHSELNLSSLELGDSALYFCASSDQGGLAGAYEQYFGPGTRLTVT.

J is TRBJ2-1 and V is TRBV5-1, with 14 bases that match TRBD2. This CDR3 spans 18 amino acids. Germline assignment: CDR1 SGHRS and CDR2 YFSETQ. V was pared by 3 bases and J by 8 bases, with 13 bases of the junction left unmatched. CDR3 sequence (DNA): TGCGCCAGCAGCTCTCAACCACCGACTAGCGGGGGGGCGGATGAGCAGTTCTTC. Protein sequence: CASSSQPPTSGGADEQFF.

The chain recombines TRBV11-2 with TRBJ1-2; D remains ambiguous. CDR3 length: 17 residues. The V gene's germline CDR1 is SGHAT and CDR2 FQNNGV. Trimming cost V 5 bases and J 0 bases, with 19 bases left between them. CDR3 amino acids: CASSPGVGEPSNYGYTF. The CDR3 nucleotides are TGTGCCAGCAGCCCAGGAGTCGGGGAACCATCTAACTATGGCTACACCTTC.

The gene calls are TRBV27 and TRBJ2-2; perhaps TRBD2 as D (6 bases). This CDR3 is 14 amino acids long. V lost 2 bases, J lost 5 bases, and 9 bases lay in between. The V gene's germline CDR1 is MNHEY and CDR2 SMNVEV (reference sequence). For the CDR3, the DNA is TGTGCCAGCAGTTTACTGGGGGGAACCGGGGAGCTGTTTTTT. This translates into CASSLLGGTGELFF.

In nucleotides, the CDR3 is TGTGCCAGCTCTCTAGCGGGGGGTTCCTACGAGCAGTACTTC. This encodes CASSLAGGSYEQYF. J is TRBJ2-7 and V is TRBV6-5, with 11 bases aligning to TRBD2. CDR1 and CDR2 (germline): MNHEY, SVGAGI. The CDR3 loop spans 14 amino acids. V shed 8 bases, J shed 1 base, and the junction held 4 bases outside the gene matches.

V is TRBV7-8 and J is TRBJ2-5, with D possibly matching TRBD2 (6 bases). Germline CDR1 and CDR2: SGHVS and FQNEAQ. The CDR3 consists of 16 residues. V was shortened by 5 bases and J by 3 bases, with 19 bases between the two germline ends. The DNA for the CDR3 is TGTGCCAGCAGCCCTACCTGGGCAGGCGGGAAAGAGACCCAGTACTTC. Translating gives CASSPTWAGGKETQYF.

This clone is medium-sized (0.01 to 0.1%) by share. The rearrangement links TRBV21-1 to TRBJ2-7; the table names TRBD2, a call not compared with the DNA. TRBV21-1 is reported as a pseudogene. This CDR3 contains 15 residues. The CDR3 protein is CASSKRANAGYEQYF. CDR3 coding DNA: TGTGCCAGCAGCAAAAGGGCGAATGCGGGGTACGAGCAGTACTTC.

The CDR3 DNA follows: TGTGCCAGCAGATCACTAGTGGTCGAAGAGACCCAGTACTTC. Amino acid sequence: CASRSLVVEETQYF. The rearrangement joins TRBV7-6 to TRBJ2-5; D may be TRBD2 (5 bases). V was cut by 6 bases and J by 3 bases, with 14 bases left in between. The CDR3 is 14 residues long. Germline values: CDR1 SGHVS, CDR2 FNYEAQ.

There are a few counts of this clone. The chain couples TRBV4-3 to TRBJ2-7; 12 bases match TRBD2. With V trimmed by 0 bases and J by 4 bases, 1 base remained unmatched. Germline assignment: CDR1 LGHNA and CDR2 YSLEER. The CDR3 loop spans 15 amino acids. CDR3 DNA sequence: TGCGCCAGCAGCCAAGAGGGGACTAGCGGGTACGAGCAGTACTTC. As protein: CASSQEGTSGYEQYF.

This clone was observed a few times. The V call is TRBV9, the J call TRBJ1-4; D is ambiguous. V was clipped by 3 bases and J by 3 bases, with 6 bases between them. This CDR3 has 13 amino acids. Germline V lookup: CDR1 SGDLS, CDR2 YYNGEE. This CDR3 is CASSGRANEKLFF. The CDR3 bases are TGTGCCAGCAGCGGGAGGGCTAATGAAAAACTGTTTTTT.